This T cell receptor beta chain was profiled in a study of blood T cell repertoires in COVID-19. Overall study context: Sources were T cells, B-cell-depleted T cells, or PBMCs; the material itself was cDNA or gDNA.

Study processing details: Reference gene primer amplification gave estimated nucleated cell counts. Repertoires were generated with immunoSEQ multiplex PCR, while TCRdb's copy carries only in-frame clones and drops some. D and trimming were read from the DNA, whereas the V and J calls and clone size are those reported in that table. The table shows 270,000 or so clones, with roughly four fifths occurring only once. The germline V gene has CDR1 MNHEY and CDR2 SVGEGT. The trim removed 3 bases at V and 3 bases at J, leaving 8 bases unmatched. The CDR3 has 17 amino acids. This TCR derives from a woman between 50 and 59 years old who had recovered from COVID-19. The genes are TRBV6-2 or TRBV6-3 and TRBJ2-2; 9 bases are a match to TRBD2. Sequenced material: peripheral blood. The CDR3: CASSYAGGRVDTGELFF. The CDR3 bases are TGTGCCAGCAGTTATGCGGGAGGGCGGGTCGACACCGGGGAGCTGTTTTTT.